Below, 29 T cell receptor beta chains from the same sample are listed, as sequenced in a study of a mutant IDH1 vaccine in newly diagnosed glioma. Documented time point: week 5, during vaccination. Alongside topical imiquimod, each dose of vaccine comprised 300 ug of mutant IDH1 20-mer peptide. No antigen has been assigned to these receptors. The data were produced by immunoSEQ multiplex PCR, yet TCRdb's version contains in-frame clones alone and is incomplete. This sample has over 50,000 clones, with approximately 90% found just once. Sequenced material: PBMCs, taken from a glioma patient whose treatment included an IDH1 peptide vaccine. These receptors were collected from a woman in her thirties or forties with glioma.

This chain uses TRBV5-1 with TRBJ2-2; a possible D gene is TRBD2 (5 bases). The CDR3 has 13 amino acids. Germline V gene sequence: CDR1 SGHRS, CDR2 YFSETQ. V lost 0 bases, J lost 5 bases, and 5 bases lay in between. CDR3 sequence (DNA): TGCGCCAGCAGCTTGGGACTAACCGGGGAGCTGTTTTTT. Translation gives CASSLGLTGELFF.

The chain is built from TRBV7-8 and TRBJ2-1, with 12 bases aligning to TRBD2. Per germline, CDR1 SGHVS and CDR2 FQNEAQ. This CDR3 comprises 12 residues. After removal of 5 bases from V and 15 bases from J, the junction contained 5 bases not matched to a gene. CDR3 residues: CASSRLAGDRFF. The CDR3 DNA sequence: TGTGCCAGCAGCAGACTAGCGGGGGATCGGTTCTTC.

J is TRBJ1-1 and V is TRBV18, with 9 bases fitting TRBD1. This CDR3 is 15 amino acids long. V shed 3 bases and J 1 base; nucleotides not matched to a gene: 3. CDR1 and CDR2 from the germline V gene are KGHSH and LQKENI. The CDR3 DNA is TGTGCCAGCTCACCTAAGGGACAGGGGAACACTGAAGCTTTCTTT. It yields the protein CASSPKGQGNTEAFF.

The gene calls are TRBV7-9 and TRBJ2-3, with 16 nucleotides matching TRBD2. The V gene's germline CDR1 is SEHNR and CDR2 FQNEAQ (reference sequence). CDR3 length: 16 residues. Trimming took 5 bases from V and 4 from J; bases not matched to a gene: 3. CDR3 amino acids: CASSLGTSGGADTQYF. CDR3 DNA: TGTGCCAGCAGCCTGGGGACTAGCGGGGGGGCAGATACGCAGTATTTT.

The chain is built from TRBV19 and TRBJ2-5, with 11 bases fitting TRBD1. V gave up 3 bases and J gave up 2 bases; unmatched junction bases: 8. In germline, CDR1 is LNHDA, CDR2 SQIVND (reference sequence). The CDR3 length is 17 residues. CDR3 nucleotide sequence: TGTGCCAGTAGTATTAAAGGGACAGGGGGACTACAAGAGACCCAGTACTTC. Encoded protein: CASSIKGTGGLQETQYF.

J is TRBJ1-2 and V is TRBV25-1, with 7 bases matching TRBD1. CDR3 length: 14 residues. Unmatched junction bases numbered 4, after V lost 3 bases and J lost 3 bases. Per the germline V gene, CDR1 is MGHDK and CDR2 is SYGVNS. The CDR3 DNA reads TGTGCCAGCAGTGAGCCAGGGGGTGACTATGGCTACACCTTC. Its protein is CASSEPGGDYGYTF.

The chain has TRBV18 and TRBJ1-1; D gene ambiguous. The germline V gene encodes CDR1 KGHSH and CDR2 LQKENI. V was cut by 3 bases and J by 1 base, with 12 bases left in between. This CDR3 region has 15 residues. The CDR3 loop is CASSPTSFGNTEAFF. CDR3 in DNA: TGTGCCAGCTCACCGACATCCTTCGGGAACACTGAAGCTTTCTTT.

This chain links TRBV18 with TRBJ1-2; no firm D call. Trimming cost V 2 bases and J 7 bases, with 20 bases left between them. Germline V gives CDR1 KGHSH, CDR2 LQKENI. This CDR3 has 16 residues. The CDR3 reads CASSPIPRGPTVGYTF. The CDR3 bases are TGTGCCAGCTCACCAATCCCCCGAGGCCCGACTGTTGGCTACACCTTC.

This clone was picked up one time. The CDR3 spells CASKMTVDRNEQFF. The CDR3 nucleotides read TGTGCCAGTAAAATGACAGTCGATCGGAATGAGCAGTTCTTC. This chain links TRBV19 with TRBJ2-1, with a weak D call TRBD1 (5 bases). The CDR3 spans 14 residues. Germline V lookup: CDR1 LNHDA, CDR2 SQIVND (reference sequence). Trimming pared 7 bases from V and 7 bases from J, leaving 17 bases between.

The V and J genes are TRBV19 and TRBJ1-2; tentatively, D is TRBD1 (6 bases). Between the trimmed V and J ends, which lost 6 bases and 4 bases, there was a span of 15 bases. CDR3 length equals 14 residues. Germline loops: CDR1 LNHDA, CDR2 SQIVND (reference sequence). Written as DNA, the CDR3 is TGTGCCAGTAGCTACCGGGACACCCTCTATGGCTACACCTTC. Its protein product is CASSYRDTLYGYTF.

V and J are TRBV5-1 and TRBJ2-3; TRBD2 agrees at 8 bases. Germline values: CDR1 SGHRS, CDR2 YFSETQ. V lost 4 bases to trimming and J lost 4 bases; unmatched junction nucleotides: 5. The CDR3 covers 14 residues. The CDR3 DNA follows: TGCGCCAGCAGCCTAGGACTAGCATCAGATACGCAGTATTTT. Protein product: CASSLGLASDTQYF.

This clone is a singleton in its sample. The chain is built from TRBV7-4 and TRBJ1-5; possible D gene TRBD1, 5 bases. Germline lookup yields CDR1 SGHVT and CDR2 SQSDAQ. This CDR3 spans 14 amino acids. V gave up 1 base and J gave up 10 bases, with 14 bases separating them. CDR3 loop: CASSLVRARLPQHF. CDR3 nucleotide sequence: TGTGCCAGCAGCTTAGTCAGGGCAAGGCTCCCCCAGCATTTT.

This clone has only one observation. The rearrangement joins TRBV18 to TRBJ1-1; D gene ambiguous. Trimming took off 2 bases at V and 0 bases at J, with 10 bases between the two ends. The CDR3 extends over 15 amino acids. CDR1 and CDR2 from the germline V gene are KGHSH and LQKENI. For the CDR3, the DNA is TGTGCCAGCTCACCAGACTCGGAGATGAACACTGAAGCTTTCTTT. This gives the protein CASSPDSEMNTEAFF. Filled out from reference TRBV18 and TRBJ1-1, the complete variable domain reads NAGVMQNPRHLVRRRGQEARLRCSPMKGHSHVYWYRQLPEEGLKFMVYLQKENIIDESGMPKERFSAEFPKEGPSILRIQQVVRGDSAAYFCASSPDSEMNTEAFFGQGTRLTVV.

This chain connects TRBV6-5 to TRBJ1-2; the D gene is possibly TRBD1 (6 bases). V was cut by 0 bases and J by 6 bases, with 14 bases left in between. CDR3 length: 15 amino acids. Germline-derived CDR1 and CDR2 are MNHEY and SVGAGI. The DNA of the CDR3 is TGTGCCAGCAGTTACTCCCAAAACAGGGTACATGGCTACACCTTC. This gives the protein CASSYSQNRVHGYTF.

CDR3: CASRPDRGPYEQYF. The CDR3 nucleotides read TGTGCCAGCAGGCCTGACAGGGGGCCCTACGAGCAGTACTTC. The chain uses TRBV6-1 and TRBJ2-7, with 10 positions matching TRBD1. Germline lookup yields CDR1 MNHNS and CDR2 SASEGT. This CDR3 is built from 14 residues. J lost 2 bases, V lost 6 bases, and 4 bases had no gene match.

The CDR3 coding sequence is TGTGCCAGACCTTTATTTGGTGGTCAAACCTATGGCTACACCTTC. It encodes CARPLFGGQTYGYTF. The V gene is TRBV5-3, the J gene TRBJ1-2; D ambiguous. Being an ORF, TRBV5-3 has a function that is uncertain. Trimming removed 7 bases at V and 4 bases at J, with 20 bases between. The CDR3 runs 15 residues.

The gene calls are TRBV19 and TRBJ2-5; 7 positions match TRBD1. Germline V gives CDR1 LNHDA, CDR2 SQIVND (reference sequence). This CDR3 region has 15 residues. Germline trimming cut 3 bases from V and 5 bases from J; bases unmatched to any gene: 9. The CDR3 DNA follows: TGTGCCAGTAGTATGGGGGCCCTGACAGGGGAGACCCAGTACTTC. Its protein is CASSMGALTGETQYF.

The chain is built from TRBV6-6 and TRBJ1-1; 7 bases are a match to TRBD1. In germline, CDR1 is MNHNY, CDR2 SVGAGI (reference sequence). The CDR3 length is 14 residues. V lost 4 bases, J lost 10 bases, and 12 bases stayed unmatched. The CDR3 DNA sequence: TGTGCCAGCAGTTCCCAAACAGGGGCCTCAGCAGCTTTCTTT. Protein product: CASSSQTGASAAFF.

The chain joins TRBV15 to TRBJ1-1; D remains unclear. With 0 bases removed from V and 3 bases from J, the gap between germline ends came to 17 bases. Germline CDR1 reads LNHNV; CDR2 reads YYDKDF (reference sequence). This CDR3 spans 17 amino acids. The chain's CDR3 is CATSRDRSELWDTEAFF. The CDR3 nucleotides read TGTGCCACCAGCAGAGATAGGTCAGAGCTTTGGGACACTGAAGCTTTCTTT.

Worth noting for this clone: In the same sample, other DNA sequences code for this CDR3. The rearrangement uses TRBV9 and TRBJ2-1; 8 positions agree with TRBD1. V lost 2 bases to trimming and J lost 0 bases; unmatched junction nucleotides: 1. The CDR3 covers 15 residues. Germline CDR1 SGDLS, CDR2 YYNGEE. The CDR3 reads CASSVQGASYNEQFF. CDR3 sequence (DNA): TGTGCCAGCAGCGTCCAGGGGGCCTCCTACAATGAGCAGTTCTTC.

This CDR3 reads CASSELQLAGPSTGELFF. CDR3 DNA: TGTGCCAGCAGTGAATTGCAACTAGCGGGGCCGTCCACCGGGGAGCTGTTTTTT. V and J are TRBV2 and TRBJ2-2; 10 nucleotides agree with TRBD2. The CDR3 contains 18 residues. Germline V gene data show CDR1 as SNHLY and CDR2 as FYNNEI. Trimming at V came to 2 bases and at J to 4 bases, leaving 10 bases not matched to a gene.

This rearrangement joins TRBV18 to TRBJ2-5; 9 bases line up with TRBD2. The CDR3 covers 16 residues. Germline lookup yields CDR1 KGHSH and CDR2 LQKENI. Trimming took 1 base from V and 1 from J; bases not matched to a gene: 4. The CDR3 spells CASSPLPSGAQETQYF. The CDR3 DNA reads as TGTGCCAGCTCACCACTGCCTAGCGGGGCCCAAGAGACCCAGTACTTC. The full variable domain, its missing parts supplied by reference TRBV18 and TRBJ2-5, is NAGVMQNPRHLVRRRGQEARLRCSPMKGHSHVYWYRQLPEEGLKFMVYLQKENIIDESGMPKERFSAEFPKEGPSILRIQQVVRGDSAAYFCASSPLPSGAQETQYFGPGTRLLVL.

This clone was seen a handful of times. The genes are TRBV6-5 and TRBJ1-5; a possible D gene is TRBD1 (5 bases). The CDR3 length is 13 residues. CDR1 and CDR2 (germline): MNHEY, SVGAGI. V gave up 5 bases and J gave up 7 bases, with 12 bases separating them. Written as DNA, the CDR3 is TGTGCCAGCAGTCCCATCGGGGGGCAGCCCCAGCATTTT. Translating it yields CASSPIGGQPQHF.

This chain joins TRBV5-4 and TRBJ2-3, with 10 bases lining up with TRBD2. The CDR3 runs 16 residues. In germline, CDR1 is SGHNT, CDR2 YYREEE (reference sequence). J lost 0 bases, V lost 0 bases, and 1 base had no gene match. The CDR3 DNA sequence: TGTGCCAGCAGCTTGGCACTAGCGGGGAGCACAGATACGCAGTATTTT. Amino acid sequence: CASSLALAGSTDTQYF.

The genes are TRBV4-1 and TRBJ2-2; TRBD2 aligns across 7 bases. Germline lookup yields CDR1 MGHRA and CDR2 YSYEKL. The length of the CDR3 is 18 residues. The V segment lost 6 bases and the J segment 4 bases; nucleotides outside the gene matches: 17. Here the CDR3 reads CASSHPHGGSTGTGELFF. The CDR3 DNA reads as TGCGCCAGCAGTCACCCCCACGGGGGGAGCACGGGCACCGGGGAGCTGTTTTTT.

The chain combines TRBV6-6 with TRBJ2-3; TRBD1 agrees at 7 bases. Looked up from germline, CDR1 is MNHNY and CDR2 is SVGAGI (reference sequence). The J segment lost 3 bases and the V segment lost 2 bases, leaving 5 bases of the junction unmatched. The CDR3 is 15 amino acids. The CDR3 coding sequence is TGTGCCAGCAGTTACGGACAGGTTCCTACAGATACGCAGTATTTT. Translating it yields CASSYGQVPTDTQYF.

This clone was recorded once. The chain is built from TRBV7-3 and TRBJ2-2; possibly TRBD1 for D (5 bases). This CDR3 has 14 amino acids. V dropped 5 bases and J dropped 6 bases, with 13 bases sitting between them. Germline values: CDR1 SGHTA, CDR2 FQGTGA. DNA for the CDR3: TGTGCCAGCAGCCTAGGACATCTGCCCGGGGAGCTGTTTTTT. Residues: CASSLGHLPGELFF.

The chain couples TRBV27 to TRBJ1-1; possibly TRBD1 for D (5 bases). Germline assignment: CDR1 MNHEY and CDR2 SMNVEV (reference sequence). V lost 3 bases to trimming and J lost 5 bases, with 22 bases between them. The CDR3 runs to 17 residues. The CDR3 nucleotides read TGTGCCAGCAGTTTTAGGATTGGGGGTTCGCAGGGAACTGAAGCTTTCTTT. It codes for CASSFRIGGSQGTEAFF.

CDR3 sequence (DNA): TGCGCCAGCAGCTTGGACGTGACAGGGGATGACTATGGCTACACCTTC. Its protein product is CASSLDVTGDDYGYTF. The chain carries TRBV5-1 and TRBJ1-2; TRBD1 matches at 8 bases. This CDR3 contains 16 residues. CDR1 and CDR2 (germline): SGHRS, YFSETQ. The V gene end was trimmed by 0 bases and the J gene end by 3 bases; junction bases not matched to a gene: 7.